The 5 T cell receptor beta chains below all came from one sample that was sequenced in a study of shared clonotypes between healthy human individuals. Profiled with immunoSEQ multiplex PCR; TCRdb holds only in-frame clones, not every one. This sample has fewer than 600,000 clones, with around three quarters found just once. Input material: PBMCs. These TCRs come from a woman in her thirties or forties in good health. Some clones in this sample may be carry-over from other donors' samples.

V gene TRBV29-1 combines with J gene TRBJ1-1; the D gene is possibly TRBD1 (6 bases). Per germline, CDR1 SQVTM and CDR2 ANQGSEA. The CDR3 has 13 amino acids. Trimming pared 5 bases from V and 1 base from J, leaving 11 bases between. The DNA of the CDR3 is TGCAGCGTTTTCAGGGGCGGGAACACTGAAGCTTTCTTT. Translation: CSVFRGGNTEAFF.

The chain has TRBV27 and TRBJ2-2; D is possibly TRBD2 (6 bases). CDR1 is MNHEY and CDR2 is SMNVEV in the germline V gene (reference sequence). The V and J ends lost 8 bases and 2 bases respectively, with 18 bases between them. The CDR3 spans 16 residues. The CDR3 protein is CASLGGANRNTGELFF. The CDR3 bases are TGTGCCAGCCTTGGCGGGGCGAACCGCAACACCGGGGAGCTGTTTTTT.

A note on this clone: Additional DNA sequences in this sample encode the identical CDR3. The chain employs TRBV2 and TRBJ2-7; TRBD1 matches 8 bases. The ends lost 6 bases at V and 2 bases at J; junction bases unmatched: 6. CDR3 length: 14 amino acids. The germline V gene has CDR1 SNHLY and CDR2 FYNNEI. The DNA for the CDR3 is TGTGCCAGCAGGATAGGACAGGGTCCCTACGAGCAGTACTTC. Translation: CASRIGQGPYEQYF.

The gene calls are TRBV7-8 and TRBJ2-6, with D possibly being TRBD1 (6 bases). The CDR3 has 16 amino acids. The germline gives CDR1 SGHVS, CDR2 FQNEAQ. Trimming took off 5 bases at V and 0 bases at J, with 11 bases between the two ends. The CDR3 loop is CASSQGQISGANVLTF. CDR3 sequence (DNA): TGTGCCAGCAGCCAAGGACAGATCTCTGGGGCCAACGTCCTGACTTTC.

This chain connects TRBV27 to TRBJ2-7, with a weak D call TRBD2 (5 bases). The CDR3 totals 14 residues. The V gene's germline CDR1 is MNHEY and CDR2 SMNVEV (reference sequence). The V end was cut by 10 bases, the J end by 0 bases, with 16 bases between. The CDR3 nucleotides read TGTGCCACTCGCGGGCCGATCCTCTCCTACGAGCAGTACTTC. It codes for CATRGPILSYEQYF.